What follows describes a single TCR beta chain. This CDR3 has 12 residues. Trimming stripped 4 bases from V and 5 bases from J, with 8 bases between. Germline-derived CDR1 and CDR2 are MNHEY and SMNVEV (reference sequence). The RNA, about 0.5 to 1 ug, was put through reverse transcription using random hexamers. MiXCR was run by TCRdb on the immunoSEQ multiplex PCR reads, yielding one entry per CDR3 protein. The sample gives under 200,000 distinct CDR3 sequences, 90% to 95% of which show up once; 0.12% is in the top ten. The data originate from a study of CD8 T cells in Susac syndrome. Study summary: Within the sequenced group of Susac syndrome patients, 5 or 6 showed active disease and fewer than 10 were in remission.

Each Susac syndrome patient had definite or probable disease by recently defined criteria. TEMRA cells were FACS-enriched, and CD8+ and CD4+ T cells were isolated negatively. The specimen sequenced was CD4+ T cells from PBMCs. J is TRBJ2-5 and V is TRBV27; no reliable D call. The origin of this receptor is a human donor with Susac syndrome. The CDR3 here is CASSSFGETQYF. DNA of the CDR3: TGTGCCAGCAGTTCTTTCGGGGAGACCCAGTACTTC.